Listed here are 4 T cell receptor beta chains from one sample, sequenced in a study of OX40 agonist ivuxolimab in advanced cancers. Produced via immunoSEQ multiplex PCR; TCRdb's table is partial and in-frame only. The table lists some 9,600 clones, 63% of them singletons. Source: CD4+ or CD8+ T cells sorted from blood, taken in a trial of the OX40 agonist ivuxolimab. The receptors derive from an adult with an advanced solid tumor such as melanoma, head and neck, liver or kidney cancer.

The CDR3 loop reads CARSSGTNTDTQYF. Written as DNA, the CDR3 is TGTGCCAGGTCTAGCGGGACTAACACAGATACGCAGTATTTT. The chain links TRBV6-4 to TRBJ2-3, with TRBD2 matching over 9 bases. Germline CDR1 is MRHNA and CDR2 is SNTAGT. The CDR3 runs 14 residues. The junction had 6 bases not matched to a gene; V was cut back by 9 bases and J by 2 bases.

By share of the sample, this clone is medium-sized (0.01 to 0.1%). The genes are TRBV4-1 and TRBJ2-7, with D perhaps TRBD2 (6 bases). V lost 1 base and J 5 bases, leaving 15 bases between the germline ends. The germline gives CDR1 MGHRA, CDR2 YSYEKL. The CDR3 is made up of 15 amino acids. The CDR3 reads CASSQGPGGGDEQYF. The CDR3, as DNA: TGCGCCAGCAGCCAAGGACCCGGAGGAGGGGACGAGCAGTACTTC.

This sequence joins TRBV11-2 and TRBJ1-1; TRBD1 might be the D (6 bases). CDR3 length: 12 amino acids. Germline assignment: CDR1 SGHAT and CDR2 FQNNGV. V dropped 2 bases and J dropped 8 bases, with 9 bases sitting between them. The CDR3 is CASSLLGTEAFF. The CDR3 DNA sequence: TGTGCCAGCAGCTTACTGGGGACAGAAGCTTTCTTT.

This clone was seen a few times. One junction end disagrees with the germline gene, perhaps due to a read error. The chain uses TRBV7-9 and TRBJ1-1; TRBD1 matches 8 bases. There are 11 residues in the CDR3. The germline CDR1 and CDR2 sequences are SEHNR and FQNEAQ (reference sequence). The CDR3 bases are TGTGCCAGCAGCTTAGGAATGGACAGGGACTTT. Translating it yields CASSLGMDRDF.